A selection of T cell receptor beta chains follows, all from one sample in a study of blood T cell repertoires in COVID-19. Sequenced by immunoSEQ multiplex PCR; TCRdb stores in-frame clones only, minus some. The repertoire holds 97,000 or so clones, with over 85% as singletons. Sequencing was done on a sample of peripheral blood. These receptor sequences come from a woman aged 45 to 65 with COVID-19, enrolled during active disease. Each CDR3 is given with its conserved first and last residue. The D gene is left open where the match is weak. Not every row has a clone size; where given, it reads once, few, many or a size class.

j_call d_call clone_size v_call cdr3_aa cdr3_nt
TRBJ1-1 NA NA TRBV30 CAWSVRRRRPLLMNTEAFF TGTGCCTGGAGTGTACGACGGAGACGGCCTTTGTTGATGAACACTGAAGCTTTCTTT
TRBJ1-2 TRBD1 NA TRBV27 CASSLQGGNYGYTF TGTGCCAGCAGTTTACAGGGGGGCAACTATGGCTACACCTTC
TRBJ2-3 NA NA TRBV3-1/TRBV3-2 CASSQVRGVTDTQYF TGTGCCAGCAGCCAAGTACGCGGGGTGACAGATACGCAGTATTTT
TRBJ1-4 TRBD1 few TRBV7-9 CASSYRGQNEKLFF TGTGCCAGCAGCTACAGGGGGCAGAATGAAAAACTGTTTTTT
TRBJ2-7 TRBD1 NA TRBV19 CASSFGTGGEQYF TGTGCCAGTAGCTTCGGGACAGGAGGGGAGCAGTACTTC
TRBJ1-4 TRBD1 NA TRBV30 CAWTISGGEKLFF TGTGCCTGGACAATCTCAGGGGGGGAAAAACTGTTTTTT
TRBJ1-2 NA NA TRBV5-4 CASSLQGPGGYTF TGTGCCAGCAGCTTGCAGGGCCCAGGAGGCTACACCTTC
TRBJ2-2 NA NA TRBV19 CASSITQNTGELFF TGTGCCAGTAGTATTACACAGAACACCGGGGAGCTGTTTTTT
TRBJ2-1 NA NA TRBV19 CASNSPMSSYNEQFF TGTGCCAGTAACTCCCCAATGAGCTCCTACAATGAGCAGTTCTTC
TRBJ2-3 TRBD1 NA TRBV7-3 CASSLSKGRGQPSSTDTQYF TGTGCCAGCAGCTTATCTAAGGGCAGGGGGCAACCCTCTAGCACAGATACGCAGTATTTT
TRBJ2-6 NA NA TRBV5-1 CASKTVAGANVLTF TGCGCCAGCAAAACAGTCGCTGGGGCCAACGTCCTGACTTTC
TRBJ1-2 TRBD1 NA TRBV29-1 CSVDPRGGYTF TGCAGCGTTGACCCCAGGGGGGGCTACACCTTC
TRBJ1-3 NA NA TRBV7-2 CASSFNAAGNTIYF TGTGCCAGCAGCTTTAATGCGGCTGGAAACACCATATATTTT
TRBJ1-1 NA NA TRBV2 CASSEIGLGNTEAFF TGTGCCAGCAGTGAAATAGGTTTGGGCAACACTGAAGCTTTCTTT
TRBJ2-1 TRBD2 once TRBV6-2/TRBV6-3 CASSYWAGVRIEQFF TGTGCCAGCAGTTATTGGGCGGGGGTGCGCATTGAGCAGTTCTTC
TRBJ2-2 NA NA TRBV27 CASSLKRGDGELFF TGTGCCAGCAGTTTAAAAAGAGGAGACGGGGAGCTGTTTTTT
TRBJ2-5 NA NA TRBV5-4 CASTSGDNTQYF TGTGCCAGCACCTCGGGGGATAATACCCAGTACTTC
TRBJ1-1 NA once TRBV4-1 CASSQVGRSQTNTEAFF TGCGCCAGCAGCCAAGTCGGGAGGAGTCAGACGAACACTGAAGCTTTCTTT
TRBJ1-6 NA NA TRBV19 CASSIRRSSYNSPLHF TGTGCCAGTAGTATAAGGAGGAGCTCCTATAATTCACCCCTCCACTTT
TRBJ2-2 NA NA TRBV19 CASSEAVGTGELFF TGTGCCAGTAGTGAGGCAGTAGGCACCGGGGAGCTGTTTTTT
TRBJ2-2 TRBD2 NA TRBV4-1 CASSQLERGTGELFF TGCGCCAGCAGCCAGCTTGAGCGGGGCACCGGGGAGCTGTTTTTT
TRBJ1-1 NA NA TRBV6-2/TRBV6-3 CASSSRAVAFF TGTGCCAGCAGTAGCAGGGCTGTGGCTTTCTTT
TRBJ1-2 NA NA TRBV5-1 CASSFETANYGYTF TGCGCCAGCAGCTTCGAGACAGCGAACTATGGCTACACCTTC
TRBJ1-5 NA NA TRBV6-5 CASSYSTQGNQPQHF TGTGCCAGCAGCTACAGCACACAGGGCAATCAGCCCCAGCATTTT
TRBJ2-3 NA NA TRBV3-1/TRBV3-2 CASSQEGGSDTQYF TGTGCCAGCAGCCAAGAAGGCGGGTCAGATACGCAGTATTTT